The 20 T cell receptor beta chains listed next were all sequenced from one sample in a study of blood T cell repertoires in COVID-19. Generated by immunoSEQ multiplex PCR, the TCRdb table keeps only in-frame clones and is missing some. This sample has 120,000 or so clones, with 55% to 75% found just once. The sequencing input was peripheral blood. The source of these receptors is a woman aged 65 to 85 with acute or convalescent COVID-19.

The chain couples TRBV24-1 to TRBJ1-2; 7 nucleotides match TRBD1. Unmatched junction bases numbered 9, after V lost 2 bases and J lost 13 bases. The CDR3 spans 13 residues. CDR1 and CDR2 from the germline V gene are KGHDR and SFDVKD. CDR3 coding DNA: TGTGCCACCAGTGATTCCCAGACAGGGTCTCCCACCTTC. Translation gives CATSDSQTGSPTF.

This clone has a handful of counts. J is TRBJ2-5 and V is TRBV20-1; the D gene is possibly TRBD2 (6 bases). The germline V gene encodes CDR1 DFQATT and CDR2 SNEGSKA (reference sequence). The CDR3 has 15 residues. Trimming pared 3 bases from V and 4 bases from J, leaving 18 bases between. CDR3 sequence reads: CSASARGLVAETQYF. In DNA, the CDR3 is TGCAGTGCTAGTGCTCGGGGGTTAGTCGCAGAGACCCAGTACTTC.

This chain connects TRBV6-2 or TRBV6-3 to TRBJ1-3; weak D call: TRBD1 (5 bases). In germline, CDR1 is MNHEY, CDR2 SVGEGT. This CDR3 has 15 residues. The V end lost 2 bases, the J end lost 8 bases, and 16 bases lay between the germline ends. The CDR3 loop reads CASSYGTITSDTIYF. CDR3 sequence (DNA): TGTGCCAGCAGTTACGGGACTATCACTTCGGACACCATATATTTT.

This clone was seen a few times. V and J are TRBV4-3 and TRBJ1-4; D is unresolved. Trimming removed 4 bases from V and 6 bases from J, with 15 bases in between. From germline, CDR1 is LGHNA and CDR2 YSLEER. CDR3 length: 15 residues. The DNA of the CDR3 is TGCGCCAGCAGCCTCGACTTGGGAGTTGATGAAAAACTGTTTTTT. This translates into CASSLDLGVDEKLFF.

This chain links TRBV7-2 with TRBJ2-6; D might be TRBD1 (7 bases). The germline V gene has CDR1 SGHTA and CDR2 FQGNSA. Trimming took off 5 bases at V and 1 base at J, with 15 bases between the two ends. The length of the CDR3 is 17 residues. CDR3 protein: CASSLQGGRSGANVLTF. CDR3 sequence (DNA): TGTGCCAGCAGCCTGCAGGGGGGCAGATCTGGGGCCAACGTCCTGACTTTC. The full variable domain, with the rest looked up from reference TRBV7-2 and TRBJ2-6, is GAGVSQSPSNKVTEKGKDVELRCDPISGHTALYWYRQSLGQGLEFLIYFQGNSAPDKSGLPSDRFSAERTGGSVSTLTIQRTQQEDSAVYLCASSLQGGRSGANVLTFGAGSRLTVL.

There are many counts of this clone. The chain uses TRBV5-6 and TRBJ1-4, with a weak D call TRBD1 (5 bases). Germline CDR1 SGHDT, CDR2 YYEEEE. V lost 4 bases to trimming and J lost 2 bases, with 12 bases between them. This CDR3 has 15 amino acids. The CDR3 DNA follows: TGTGCCAGCAGCACACCTCAGGGTACTAATGAAAAACTGTTTTTT. It encodes CASSTPQGTNEKLFF.

The chain uses TRBV7-9 and TRBJ2-3, with 12 bases lining up with TRBD2. CDR3 size: 15 residues. Losses at the gene ends were 5 bases for V and 5 bases for J; bases not matched to a gene: 5. Germline CDR1 reads SEHNR; CDR2 reads FQNEAQ (reference sequence). The chain's CDR3 is CASSMRLAGEDTQYF. CDR3 DNA: TGTGCCAGCAGCATGAGACTAGCGGGGGAAGATACGCAGTATTTT.

The chain joins TRBV19 to TRBJ1-2, with 9 bases aligning to TRBD1. V dropped 5 bases and J dropped 4; count of bases not matched to a gene: 8. CDR1 is LNHDA, CDR2 SQIVND, per germline (reference sequence). This CDR3 has 15 amino acids. DNA of the CDR3: TGTGCCAGTAGTCCCTGGACAGGGGTGAGCTATGGCTACACCTTC. This translates into CASSPWTGVSYGYTF.

The rearrangement uses TRBV12-3 or TRBV12-4 and TRBJ1-2, with 8 bases that match TRBD1. CDR3 length: 13 residues. Trimming cost V 6 bases and J 6 bases; bases outside gene matches: 6. CDR3 sequence reads: CASRDREFDGYTF. For the CDR3, the DNA is TGTGCCAGCAGGGACAGGGAATTTGATGGCTACACCTTC.

Only a few counts were recorded for this clone. This sequence joins TRBV19 and TRBJ2-3; TRBD1 matches at 8 bases. V lost 4 bases and J lost 2; bases outside the gene matches: 5. The CDR3 loop spans 15 amino acids. Germline CDR1 LNHDA, CDR2 SQIVND (reference sequence). DNA of the CDR3: TGTGCCAGTAGTAGTACAGGGGGGACCACAGATACGCAGTATTTT. Translated, it gives CASSSTGGTTDTQYF.

V is TRBV5-1 and J is TRBJ2-3; 7 bases agree with TRBD2. Germline V CDR1 and CDR2: SGHRS, YFSETQ. The CDR3 loop spans 15 amino acids. V trimming: 6 bases; J trimming: 4 bases; junction bases outside the gene matches: 11. Here the CDR3 reads CASTRGGSGADTQYF. The CDR3 nucleotides read TGCGCCAGCACTCGAGGCGGGAGTGGCGCAGATACGCAGTATTTT.

The gene calls are TRBV5-6 and TRBJ2-7; TRBD1 matches at 9 bases. The V segment lost 4 bases and the J segment 0 bases; nucleotides outside the gene matches: 2. The CDR3 spans 14 residues. The germline CDR1 and CDR2 sequences are SGHDT and YYEEEE. The DNA of the CDR3 is TGTGCCAGCAGCCACAGGGGGCACTCCTACGAGCAGTACTTC. Protein product: CASSHRGHSYEQYF.

The genes are TRBV7-2 and TRBJ2-2; D uncertain. Trimming cost V 2 bases and J 2 bases, with 6 bases left between them. The CDR3 is 14 residues long. Germline CDR1 reads SGHTA; CDR2 reads FQGNSA. CDR3 sequence: CASSLSFNTGELFF. CDR3 sequence (DNA): TGTGCCAGCAGCTTATCGTTCAACACCGGGGAGCTGTTTTTT.

The chain recombines TRBV6-5 with TRBJ1-1; TRBD1 agrees at 7 bases. Germline trimming cut 6 bases from V and 4 bases from J; bases unmatched to any gene: 8. The CDR3 is 14 residues long. Germline V CDR1 and CDR2: MNHEY, SVGAGI. The CDR3 nucleotides read TGTGCCAGCAGGTATGACAGGGCAGGCACTGAAGCTTTCTTT. It yields the protein CASRYDRAGTEAFF.

This chain connects TRBV6-5 to TRBJ1-2; D is uncertain. Germline CDR1 is MNHEY and CDR2 is SVGAGI. The CDR3 runs 13 residues. Trimming pared 0 bases from V and 6 bases from J, leaving 8 bases between. Written as DNA, the CDR3 is TGTGCCAGCAGTTACTCGACGCAGGATGGCTACACCTTC. This codes for CASSYSTQDGYTF.

This rearrangement joins TRBV19 to TRBJ2-1; 7 nucleotides line up with TRBD1. Germline V gives CDR1 LNHDA, CDR2 SQIVND (reference sequence). This CDR3 is built from 16 residues. After removal of 4 bases from V and 7 bases from J, the junction contained 13 bases not matched to a gene. This CDR3 is CASSKRSGGWGNEQFF. The CDR3 DNA reads TGTGCCAGTAGTAAGCGATCAGGGGGATGGGGAAATGAGCAGTTCTTC.

The chain joins TRBV4-1 to TRBJ2-1, with 9 bases fitting TRBD2. CDR1 is MGHRA and CDR2 is YSYEKL in the germline V gene. Germline trimming cut 0 bases from V and 6 bases from J; bases unmatched to any gene: 9. This CDR3 is built from 17 residues. CDR3 bases: TGCGCCAGCAGCCAAGAGGCGCCTAGCGGGATTCGCAATGAGCAGTTCTTC. Protein: CASSQEAPSGIRNEQFF.

This clone was counted only a few times. The chain combines TRBV12-5 with TRBJ2-2; D remains ambiguous. The CDR3 contains 14 residues. V was cut by 1 base and J by 6 bases, with 9 bases left in between. Looked up from germline, CDR1 is LGHNT and CDR2 is FRNRAP. The CDR3 loop is CASGLGAVAGELFF. DNA for the CDR3: TGTGCTAGTGGTTTGGGGGCTGTGGCCGGGGAGCTGTTTTTT.

The rearrangement joins TRBV18 to TRBJ1-4; 9 bases fit TRBD1. This CDR3 spans 15 amino acids. Per germline, CDR1 KGHSH and CDR2 LQKENI. The ends lost 8 bases at V and 10 bases at J; junction bases unmatched: 14. The CDR3 loop is CASAAPDRGRGKLFF. For the CDR3, the DNA is TGTGCCAGCGCGGCGCCGGACAGGGGACGGGGAAAACTGTTTTTT.

The CDR3 bases are TGTGCCAGCAGTGAAGAGGGTAATAGCGGGGGACACAATGAGCAGTTCTTC. The encoded protein is CASSEEGNSGGHNEQFF. The chain links TRBV2 to TRBJ2-1; 9 nucleotides agree with TRBD2. CDR1 and CDR2 (germline): SNHLY, FYNNEI. This CDR3 spans 17 amino acids. V shed 1 base and J 5 bases; nucleotides not matched to a gene: 9.